Following are 22 T cell receptor beta chains from one sample sequenced in a study of blood T cells in healthy people across ages. The second PCR ran about 6 to 11 cycles with a sample-barcoded 5' primer and J-beta primers. A single record per CDR3 protein comes from TCRdb applying MiXCR to the 5' RACE reads. Among around 870,000 distinct CDR3 sequences listed, 29% were seen once. The sample taken for sequencing was blood. These receptors were obtained from an elderly woman in good health.

As concerns this clonotype: This clone may be a read error of a much larger clone one base away. The chain uses TRBV30 and TRBJ2-4; possible D gene TRBD2, 6 bases. The germline gives CDR1 GTSNPN, CDR2 SVGIG (reference sequence). This CDR3 comprises 12 residues. CDR3 sequence (DNA): TGTACCTGGCGGGGAGCCAAAAACATTCAGTACTTC. Its protein product is CTWRGAKNIQYF.

The rearrangement uses TRBV28 and TRBJ2-4; 8 positions match TRBD1. The end of the DNA aligns better with TRBJ2-7, so the J call may be wrong. The CDR3 loop spans 16 amino acids. Per the germline V gene, CDR1 is MDHEN and CDR2 is SYDVKM. The CDR3 DNA reads as TGTGCCAGCAGTTTGGGAGTCGGACAGGGACTGGACGAGCAGTACTTC. Translating gives CASSLGVGQGLDEQYF.

As to this clonotype: An end of the junction does not agree with germline; a read error may underlie this. V usage is TRBV14 and J usage is TRBJ2-1; D gene uncertain. Germline V gene sequence: CDR1 SGHDN, CDR2 FVKESK. The CDR3 has 15 amino acids. The CDR3 protein is CASSLPGLAYNERFF. The CDR3 nucleotides read TGTGCCAGCAGCCTCCCGGGTCTGGCTTACAATGAGCGGTTCTTC.

There are many counts of this clonotype. The CDR3: CASSSGTGRNEQFF. CDR3 bases: TGTGCCAGCAGCTCCGGGACAGGGCGCAATGAGCAGTTCTTC. The chain uses TRBV7-8 and TRBJ2-1, with 9 bases matching TRBD1. The CDR3 covers 14 residues. The trim removed 4 bases at V and 6 bases at J, leaving 4 bases unmatched. Germline CDR1 is SGHVS and CDR2 is FQNEAQ. Full variable domain (rest looked up from reference TRBV7-8 and TRBJ2-1): GAGVSQSPRYKVAKRGQDVALRCDPISGHVSLFWYQQALGQGPEFLTYFQNEAQLDKSGLPSDRFFAERPEGSVSTLKIQRTQQEDSAVYLCASSSGTGRNEQFFGPGTRLTVL.

A few counts support this clonotype. The chain combines TRBV18 with TRBJ2-5; the match to TRBD1 covers 12 bases. The CDR3 sequence is 15 residues long. Germline V CDR1 and CDR2: KGHSH, LQKENI. Germline trimming cut 3 bases from V and 6 bases from J; bases unmatched to any gene: 5. The CDR3 coding sequence is TGTGCCAGCTCACCCGGGACAGGGGGCACGAAGACCCAGTACTTC. Amino acids: CASSPGTGGTKTQYF.

The chain uses TRBV7-9 and TRBJ2-5; TRBD1 aligns across 7 bases. CDR1 is SEHNR, CDR2 FQNEAQ, per germline (reference sequence). The CDR3 spans 13 residues. With V trimmed by 6 bases and J by 4 bases, 5 bases remained unmatched. CDR3 region: CASRRRDRETQYF. The DNA for the CDR3 is TGTGCCAGCAGACGCCGGGACAGAGAGACCCAGTACTTC.

The V call is TRBV27, the J call TRBJ1-6; TRBD1 is a possible D gene (6 bases). With 3 bases removed from V and 7 bases from J, the gap between germline ends came to 10 bases. This CDR3 is built from 14 residues. The germline CDR1 and CDR2 sequences are MNHEY and SMNVEV (reference sequence). The CDR3 nucleotides are TGTGCCAGCAGTTTCTATGGGGGCAATTCACCCCTCCACTTT. It yields the protein CASSFYGGNSPLHF.

The sample holds many counts of this clonotype. The V call is TRBV2, the J call TRBJ2-7; D is undetermined. Germline V gives CDR1 SNHLY, CDR2 FYNNEI. The CDR3 covers 15 residues. Trimming shortened V by 4 bases and J by 1 base, and 14 bases separated the two germline ends. CDR3 sequence reads: CASSGAESISYEQYF. In DNA, the CDR3 is TGTGCCAGCAGTGGGGCAGAGTCAATTTCCTACGAGCAGTACTTC. The full variable domain, completed using reference TRBV2 and TRBJ2-7, is EPEVTQTPSHQVTQMGQEVILRCVPISNHLYFYWYRQILGQKVEFLVSFYNNEISEKSEIFDDQFSVERPDGSNFTLKIRSTKLEDSAMYFCASSGAESISYEQYFGPGTRLTVT.

On this clonotype: A much bigger clone sits one base away, suggesting this may be a read error. This chain links TRBV7-2 with TRBJ1-5; D remains unclear. The V end was cut by 6 bases, the J end by 1 base, with 13 bases between. The CDR3 runs to 15 residues. Germline CDR1 SGHTA, CDR2 FQGNSA. The DNA for the CDR3 is TGTACCAGCAGTACGGTCGGTGGGAGCAATCAGCCCCAGCATTTT. It translates to CTSSTVGGSNQPQHF.

The chain has TRBV18 and TRBJ1-3, with TRBD1 as a possible D gene (6 bases). The V end was cut by 6 bases, the J end by 0 bases, with 15 bases between. The CDR3 totals 16 residues. Germline lookup yields CDR1 KGHSH and CDR2 LQKENI. The CDR3 is CASSLDRTYSGNTIYF. The CDR3 coding sequence is TGTGCCAGCTCGCTCGACAGGACCTACTCTGGAAACACCATATATTTT.

The chain joins TRBV4-3 to TRBJ2-2; D might be TRBD1 (5 bases). Germline values: CDR1 LGHNA, CDR2 YSLEER. The CDR3 loop spans 16 amino acids. Trimming left V 0 bases short and J 0 bases short, with 8 bases between. CDR3 sequence (DNA): TGCGCCAGCAGCCAAGATGGGGCAGCGAACACCGGGGAGCTGTTTTTT. Its protein is CASSQDGAANTGELFF.

Only one count was recorded for this clonotype. The chain uses TRBV7-2 and TRBJ2-7; 7 bases match TRBD2. The germline V gene has CDR1 SGHTA and CDR2 FQGNSA. The CDR3 is made up of 13 amino acids. The trim removed 6 bases at V and 7 bases at J, leaving 9 bases unmatched. CDR3 sequence: CTSSYDRTREQYF. CDR3 in DNA: TGTACCAGCAGTTATGACCGGACTAGGGAGCAGTACTTC.

This clonotype was counted many times. One end of the junction varies from germline; a read error may be responsible. The chain employs TRBV5-1 and TRBJ1-1, with 9 bases aligning to TRBD1. Germline V CDR1 and CDR2: SGHRS, YFSETQ. This CDR3 region has 14 residues. CDR3 loop: CASSSGQGRTEAFF. In DNA form, the CDR3 reads TGTGCCAGCAGTTCCGGACAGGGGAGAACTGAAGCTTTCTTT.

This clonotype was seen repeatedly, ten times or more. This chain uses TRBV20-1 with TRBJ2-5; D is perhaps TRBD1 or TRBD2 (6 bases each). This CDR3 region has 15 residues. Germline V gene sequence: CDR1 DFQATT, CDR2 SNEGSKA (reference sequence). The V end was cut by 6 bases, the J end by 5 bases, with 22 bases between. CDR3 region: CSAGQWGATGETQYF. CDR3 in DNA: TGCAGTGCAGGGCAGTGGGGGGCCACGGGTGAGACCCAGTACTTC.

The V call is TRBV20-1, the J call TRBJ1-1, with D maybe TRBD1 (6 bases). Germline assignment: CDR1 DFQATT and CDR2 SNEGSKA (reference sequence). CDR3 length: 12 amino acids. Trimming removed 3 bases from V and 11 bases from J, with 16 bases in between. CDR3: CSASLWTELAFF. The CDR3 coding sequence is TGCAGTGCTAGCCTTTGGACAGAGCTGGCTTTCTTT.

This clonotype was recorded a few times. The rearrangement links TRBV5-1 to TRBJ1-4; TRBD1 aligns across 7 bases. The junction had 9 bases not matched to a gene; V was cut back by 5 bases and J by 8 bases. Germline loops: CDR1 SGHRS, CDR2 YFSETQ. This CDR3 contains 14 residues. CDR3: CASRADRDGEKLFF. As DNA, the CDR3 is TGCGCCAGCAGGGCTGACAGGGATGGGGAAAAACTGTTTTTT.

With respect to this clonotype: Since a much larger clone is just one base distant, this may be a read error. The chain has TRBV4-1 and TRBJ2-7, with 9 bases fitting TRBD2. The junction had 7 bases not matched to a gene; V was cut back by 0 bases and J by 7 bases. This CDR3 is 15 amino acids long. Per the germline V gene, CDR1 is MGHRA and CDR2 is YSYEKL. CDR3 protein: CASSQDPGLAYEQYF. Written as DNA, the CDR3 is TGCGCCAGCAGCCAAGATCCGGGACTAGCTTATGAGCAGTACTTC.

In its sample, this clonotype was seen many times. V and J are TRBV20-1 and TRBJ2-5, with 7 bases matching TRBD1. The CDR3 length is 14 residues. In germline, CDR1 is DFQATT, CDR2 SNEGSKA (reference sequence). The V and J ends lost 6 bases and 1 base, in that order; junction bases with no gene match: 8. The CDR3 DNA is TGCAGTGCGTCGGACAGGCAAATCCAAGAGACCCAGTACTTC. Protein product: CSASDRQIQETQYF.

The genes are TRBV20-1 and TRBJ2-5; D is possibly TRBD2 (6 bases). The length of the CDR3 is 14 residues. In germline, CDR1 is DFQATT, CDR2 SNEGSKA (reference sequence). The V gene lost 6 bases and the J gene lost 5 bases, with 19 bases spanning the gap. CDR3 DNA: TGCAGTGCCCATTTACTAGCCCTGGGTGAGACCCAGTACTTC. This gives the protein CSAHLLALGETQYF.

The rearrangement uses TRBV24-1 and TRBJ1-1; TRBD1 might be the D (6 bases). The CDR3 sequence is 15 residues long. Germline lookup yields CDR1 KGHDR and CDR2 SFDVKD. The V gene lost 0 bases and the J gene lost 4 bases, with 11 bases spanning the gap. The CDR3 DNA is TGTGCCACCAGTGATTTGAAGGGGGTGAGCACTGAAGCTTTCTTT. Its translation is CATSDLKGVSTEAFF.

This clonotype was recorded at least ten times. The rearrangement joins TRBV29-1 to TRBJ2-5; TRBD1 is a possible D gene (5 bases). V lost 4 bases to trimming and J lost 2 bases, with 8 bases between them. Germline V lookup: CDR1 SQVTM, CDR2 ANQGSEA. CDR3 length: 12 residues. The CDR3: CSVAQGQETQYF. In DNA form, the CDR3 reads TGCAGCGTTGCCCAGGGACAAGAGACCCAGTACTTC. Using reference TRBV29-1 and TRBJ2-5 for the parts outside the CDR3, the full variable domain is SAVISQKPSRDICQRGTSLTIQCQVDSQVTMMFWYRQQPGQSLTLIATANQGSEATYESGFVIDKFPISRPNLTFSTLTVSNMSPEDSSIYLCSVAQGQETQYFGPGTRLLVL.

The chain couples TRBV12-3 or TRBV12-4 to TRBJ2-7; D possibly uses TRBD1 or TRBD2 (5 bases each). The V end lost 0 bases, the J end lost 6 bases, and 9 bases lay between the germline ends. The CDR3 extends over 13 amino acids. This CDR3 is CASSLALGGEQYF. In nucleotides, the CDR3 is TGTGCCAGCAGTTTAGCGCTTGGGGGCGAGCAGTACTTC.